This T cell receptor beta chain was found in a study of blood T cell repertoires in COVID-19. The overall study: Acute and convalescent COVID-19 samples came from the United States, Italy and Spain. T cells, B-cell-depleted T cells, or PBMCs supplied cDNA or gDNA.

This clone was recorded only once. The CDR3 is 13 residues long. Looked up from germline, CDR1 is SQVTM and CDR2 is ANQGSEA. After removal of 6 bases from V and 7 bases from J, the junction contained 12 bases not matched to a gene. Study processing details: Cell counts per sample came from amplifying reference gene primers. The method was immunoSEQ multiplex PCR; TCRdb's version includes in-frame clones alone and lacks a portion of them. That table gives V, J and clone size, and the DNA gave D and trimming. The data contain more than 140,000 clones, just over 85% of them singletons. This chain links TRBV29-1 with TRBJ2-7, with 7 positions matching TRBD1. Sequences were obtained from peripheral blood. The source is a woman in her sixties or seventies with acute or convalescent COVID-19. DNA for the CDR3: TGCAGCGTGGGAACAGGGGCCTCTAGGGAGCAGTACTTC. Residues: CSVGTGASREQYF.